The subject of this entry is one TCR beta chain. RNA was extracted with the RNeasy kit, and a quantity of about 0.45 to 1 ug was reverse transcribed using random hexamers. TCRdb reanalysed the immunoSEQ multiplex PCR reads using MiXCR and keeps one entry per CDR3 protein. The table has some 240,000 distinct CDR3 sequences, 90% to 96% seen once. The data originate from a study of CD8 T cells in Susac syndrome. The trim removed 5 bases at V and 4 bases at J, leaving 12 bases unmatched. The CDR3 covers 17 residues. Per germline, CDR1 SEHNR and CDR2 FQNEAQ (reference sequence). This chain joins TRBV7-9 and TRBJ2-1; TRBD2 matches at 9 bases. Sequencing input: CD4+ T cells from PBMCs. This receptor was identified in a human donor with Susac syndrome. CDR3 protein: CASSPIPVAGGYNEQFF. The CDR3 DNA follows: TGTGCCAGCAGCCCGATTCCCGTCGCGGGAGGGTACAATGAGCAGTTCTTC.